A single sample is the source of the 20 T cell receptor beta chains below, sequenced in a study of T cell responses to AZD1222 COVID-19 vaccine. Sequencing was performed with immunoSEQ multiplex PCR; in TCRdb, only in-frame clones are kept and a portion is missing. Here the sample spans 150,000 to 250,000 clones, approximately 94% being singletons. The source was peripheral blood, collected 28 days after the second AZD1222 dose. The receptors stem from an adult who received the AZD1222 COVID-19 vaccine.

The chain couples TRBV9 to TRBJ2-7; either TRBD1 or TRBD2 may fit D (6 bases each). Germline V CDR1 and CDR2: SGDLS, YYNGEE. The V gene lost 4 bases and the J gene lost 2 bases, with 16 bases spanning the gap. This CDR3 spans 15 amino acids. The CDR3 sequence: CASSLMGGETYEQYF. CDR3 DNA sequence: TGTGCCAGCAGCCTGATGGGGGGCGAGACCTACGAGCAGTACTTC.

This rearrangement joins TRBV3-1 (or the pseudogene TRBV3-2) to TRBJ1-2; D gene unclear. Trimming stripped 0 bases from V and 2 bases from J, with 7 bases between. The CDR3 runs 14 residues. Germline V gene lookup returns CDR1 LGHDT and CDR2 YNNKEL (reference sequence). The CDR3 here is CASSQEGRNYGYTF. The CDR3 bases are TGTGCCAGCAGCCAAGAAGGCCGGAACTATGGCTACACCTTC.

The chain has TRBV5-1 and TRBJ2-3; perhaps D is TRBD1 or TRBD2 (7 bases each). The CDR3 consists of 16 residues. The germline V gene encodes CDR1 SGHRS and CDR2 YFSETQ. The V end was cut by 1 base, the J end by 0 bases, with 12 bases between. The CDR3, as DNA: TGCGCCAGCAGCTTGTCAGCGGGACAGAGCACAGATACGCAGTATTTT. Its protein product is CASSLSAGQSTDTQYF. Based on the CDR3 plus reference TRBV5-1 and TRBJ2-3, the full variable domain is KAGVTQTPRYLIKTRGQQVTLSCSPISGHRSVSWYQQTPGQGLQFLFEYFSETQRNKGNFPGRFSGRQFSNSRSEMNVSTLELGDSALYLCASSLSAGQSTDTQYFGPGTRLTVL.

The J gene is TRBJ1-2, the V gene TRBV4-2, with 9 bases matching TRBD1. V was clipped by 3 bases and J by 3 bases; unmatched bases: 5. CDR1 and CDR2 (germline): LGHNA, YNFKEQ. The CDR3 spans 15 residues. The CDR3, as DNA: TGTGCCAGCAGCCAGCCGGACAGGGGACACTATGGCTACACCTTC. Residues: CASSQPDRGHYGYTF.

The chain joins TRBV18 to TRBJ2-5, with 7 bases matching TRBD1. The CDR3 length is 15 residues. The trim removed 2 bases at V and 5 bases at J, leaving 8 bases unmatched. CDR1 and CDR2 from the germline V gene are KGHSH and LQKENI. This CDR3 is CASSPRQGNGETQYF. Here the CDR3 DNA reads TGTGCCAGCTCACCAAGACAGGGAAATGGGGAGACCCAGTACTTC.

V is TRBV12-5 and J is TRBJ1-1; D possibly corresponds to TRBD1 (6 bases). V lost 1 base, J lost 11 bases, and 14 bases lay in between. Germline values: CDR1 LGHNT, CDR2 FRNRAP. The CDR3 has 13 amino acids. CDR3: CASGLGPGQEAFF. The CDR3 nucleotides are TGTGCTAGTGGTTTGGGCCCGGGACAAGAGGCTTTCTTT.

The V and J genes are TRBV18 and TRBJ1-3; D is ambiguous. Trimming left V 0 bases short and J 4 bases short, with 10 bases between. Germline V gene data show CDR1 as KGHSH and CDR2 as LQKENI. The CDR3 is made up of 15 amino acids. CDR3 DNA: TGTGCCAGCTCACCACCGGGCTTGTACGGAAACACCATATATTTT. Its translation: CASSPPGLYGNTIYF.

V is TRBV6-2 or TRBV6-3 and J is TRBJ1-1, with 7 positions matching TRBD1. The CDR3 has 15 residues. Germline V gene data show CDR1 as MNHEY and CDR2 as SVGEGT. After removal of 0 bases from V and 2 bases from J, the junction contained 3 bases not matched to a gene. The CDR3, as DNA: TGTGCCAGCAGTTACTCGAGGGGGCTCAACACTGAAGCTTTCTTT. Its translation: CASSYSRGLNTEAFF.

This chain uses TRBV9 with TRBJ2-5; 10 bases match TRBD2. The germline CDR1 and CDR2 sequences are SGDLS and YYNGEE. V was pared by 0 bases and J by 5 bases, with 1 base of the junction left unmatched. CDR3 length: 14 amino acids. The CDR3 bases are TGTGCCAGCAGCGTAGAACTAGCGGGGGAGACCCAGTACTTC. Translation gives CASSVELAGETQYF.

The rearrangement uses TRBV28 and TRBJ1-1; D unresolved. Looked up from germline, CDR1 is MDHEN and CDR2 is SYDVKM. V was pared by 7 bases and J by 0 bases, with 12 bases between. The CDR3 consists of 14 residues. For the CDR3, the DNA is TGTGCCAGCACTCGCACGGCAGTGAACACTGAAGCTTTCTTT. This sequence encodes CASTRTAVNTEAFF. The whole variable domain, remainder taken from reference TRBV28 and TRBJ1-1, is DVKVTQSSRYLVKRTGEKVFLECVQDMDHENMFWYRQDPGLGLRLIYFSYDVKMKEKGDIPEGYSVSREKKERFSLILESASTNQTSMYLCASTRTAVNTEAFFGQGTRLTVV.

The chain links TRBV9 to TRBJ2-1; 10 bases are shared with TRBD2. The germline V gene has CDR1 SGDLS and CDR2 YYNGEE. This CDR3 is 16 amino acids long. Unmatched junction bases numbered 13, after V lost 3 bases and J lost 10 bases. CDR3 protein: CASSAPGTSVGREQFF. CDR3 coding DNA: TGTGCCAGCAGCGCTCCCGGGACTAGCGTTGGGAGGGAGCAGTTCTTC.

The genes are TRBV7-8 and TRBJ1-6; D possibly corresponds to TRBD1 (6 bases). The V end lost 4 bases, the J end lost 0 bases, and 13 bases lay between the germline ends. The CDR3 is 17 residues long. Germline V gene lookup returns CDR1 SGHVS and CDR2 FQNEAQ. This CDR3 is CASSSDRQSSYNSPLHF. The CDR3 nucleotides are TGTGCCAGCAGCTCCGACAGGCAGAGCTCCTATAATTCACCCCTCCACTTT. The full variable domain, with the rest looked up from reference TRBV7-8 and TRBJ1-6, is GAGVSQSPRYKVAKRGQDVALRCDPISGHVSLFWYQQALGQGPEFLTYFQNEAQLDKSGLPSDRFFAERPEGSVSTLKIQRTQQEDSAVYLCASSSDRQSSYNSPLHFGNGTRLTVT.

There are a few counts of this clone. The chain carries TRBV9 and TRBJ2-6; possibly TRBD1 or TRBD2 for D (5 bases each). The CDR3 covers 17 residues. V was pared by 4 bases and J by 0 bases, with 14 bases between. Germline V gene sequence: CDR1 SGDLS, CDR2 YYNGEE. This chain's CDR3 is CASSPGQFNSGANVLTF. The CDR3 DNA reads as TGTGCCAGCAGCCCGGGGCAGTTCAACTCTGGGGCCAACGTCCTGACTTTC.

V usage is TRBV7-2 and J usage is TRBJ2-1; D may be TRBD1 (6 bases). The CDR3 is made up of 15 amino acids. Germline loops: CDR1 SGHTA, CDR2 FQGNSA. Trimming left V 5 bases short and J 13 bases short, with 24 bases between. The CDR3: CASSQVGPTGRTQFF. The CDR3 bases are TGTGCCAGCAGCCAAGTTGGTCCGACAGGCCGTACCCAGTTCTTC.

This rearrangement joins TRBV4-1 to TRBJ2-7, with a weak D call TRBD1 (6 bases). V was cut by 10 bases and J by 4 bases, with 20 bases left in between. CDR1 MGHRA and CDR2 YSYEKL come from the germline V gene. The CDR3 totals 14 residues. The CDR3 loop reads CATASTGQRYEQYF. CDR3 bases: TGCGCCACCGCTTCTACCGGACAGAGGTACGAGCAGTACTTC.

The chain employs TRBV7-8 and TRBJ1-3; 7 bases align to TRBD1. This CDR3 contains 14 residues. Per germline, CDR1 SGHVS and CDR2 FQNEAQ. Trimming cost V 4 bases and J 3 bases; bases outside gene matches: 3. The DNA of the CDR3 is TGTGCCAGCAGCTGGAGGGACAGTGGAAACACCATATATTTT. Protein sequence: CASSWRDSGNTIYF.

The chain carries TRBV6-5 and TRBJ2-1, with TRBD2 identical over 7 bases. Looked up from germline, CDR1 is MNHEY and CDR2 is SVGAGI. V dropped 6 bases and J dropped 9; count of bases not matched to a gene: 8. The CDR3 runs to 13 residues. This CDR3 is CASRRPGGPEQFF. The CDR3 DNA reads as TGTGCCAGCAGAAGACCGGGAGGACCTGAGCAGTTCTTC.

This rearrangement joins TRBV5-6 to TRBJ1-1; D not certain. The V gene lost 0 bases and the J gene lost 6 bases, with 6 bases spanning the gap. In germline, CDR1 is SGHDT, CDR2 YYEEEE. This CDR3 contains 12 residues. For the CDR3, the DNA is TGTGCCAGCAGCTTGGCCAGGTCTGAAGCTTTCTTT. Residues: CASSLARSEAFF.

The rearrangement joins TRBV10-3 to TRBJ2-2; TRBD2 might be the D (5 bases). Germline V gene data show CDR1 as ENHRY and CDR2 as SYGVKD. CDR3 size: 15 residues. V gave up 5 bases and J gave up 4 bases, with 14 bases separating them. The CDR3 region has the DNA TGTGCCATCAGTTACGATGGACGGGGCACCGGGGAGCTGTTTTTT. Protein sequence: CAISYDGRGTGELFF.

The chain recombines TRBV19 with TRBJ1-2; TRBD1 agrees at 8 bases. There are 13 residues in the CDR3. J was trimmed by 7 bases and V by 7 bases; bases with no gene match: 8. Germline V CDR1 and CDR2: LNHDA, SQIVND (reference sequence). In DNA, the CDR3 is TGTGCCAGTAAGCGGACAGGGACGATTGGCTACACCTTC. Protein product: CASKRTGTIGYTF.